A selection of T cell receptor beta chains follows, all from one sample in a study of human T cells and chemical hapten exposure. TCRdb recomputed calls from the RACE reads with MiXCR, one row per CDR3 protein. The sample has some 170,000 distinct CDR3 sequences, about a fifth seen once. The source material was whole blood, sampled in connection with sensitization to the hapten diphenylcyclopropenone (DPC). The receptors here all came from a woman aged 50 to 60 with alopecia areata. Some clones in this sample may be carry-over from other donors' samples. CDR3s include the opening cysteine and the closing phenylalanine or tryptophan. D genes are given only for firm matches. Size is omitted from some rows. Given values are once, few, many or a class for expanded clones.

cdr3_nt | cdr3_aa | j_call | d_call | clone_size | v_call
TGTGCCAGCAGCCAAGAGGGGGCCACAACAGGGAAGCAGTACTTC | CASSQEGATTGKQYF | TRBJ2-7 | . | few | TRBV14
TGTGCCAGCAGGGACCGGGACAGGGCGGCCGGAGCTTTCTTT | CASRDRDRAAGAFF | TRBJ1-1 | TRBD1 | . | TRBV6-1
TGTGCCAGCAGTGAAGAGGACATGATGGGGACCCAGTACTTC | CASSEEDMMGTQYF | TRBJ2-5 | . | . | TRBV2
TGTGCCAGCAGTGGGGCCAACAGCCGCCAGCCCCAGCATTTT | CASSGANSRQPQHF | TRBJ1-5 | . | . | TRBV12-3/TRBV12-4
TGTGCCAGCAGCTTACAGGGGGTTTCAGAGACCCAGTACTTC | CASSLQGVSETQYF | TRBJ2-5 | TRBD1 | . | TRBV11-3
TGTGCCAGCAGGACCCCTTCAGCGGGAAGACAAAATACGCAGTATTTT | CASRTPSAGRQNTQYF | TRBJ2-3 | TRBD2 | . | TRBV11-3
TGTGCCAGCAGGGCCCGACTAGCGAGAGGCATTCAGTACTTC | CASRARLARGIQYF | TRBJ2-4 | TRBD2 | . | TRBV2
TGTGCCAGCAGCTTAGATCGGGGTGGAAATGAAAAACTGTTTTTT | CASSLDRGGNEKLFF | TRBJ1-4 | . | few | TRBV11-2
TGCAGTGCTAGAGGGGAGAACTATGGCTACACCTTC | CSARGENYGYTF | TRBJ1-2 | . | few | TRBV20-1
TGTGCCAGCAAGTTCGGCTCCCGTGAAGCTTTCTTT | CASKFGSREAFF | TRBJ1-1 | . | few | TRBV6-1
TGTGCCACCTCGGACAGGGTAGGGCCCAATGAGCAGTTCTTC | CATSDRVGPNEQFF | TRBJ2-1 | TRBD1 | . | TRBV10-3
TGTGCCAGCAGCTCAAACACCGGGACAACTAATGAAAAACTGTTTTTT | CASSSNTGTTNEKLFF | TRBJ1-4 | . | few | TRBV7-9
TGCAGCGTTGGGAAGGTCACCGGGGAGCTGTTTTTT | CSVGKVTGELFF | TRBJ2-2 | . | . | TRBV29-1
TGTGCCAGCAGCTTAGCCGCGGGTACCATCAATGAGCAGTTCTTC | CASSLAAGTINEQFF | TRBJ2-1 | . | . | TRBV7-2
TGCAGCGTTTCAACGACGGCGGAGGGAGTTACGCAGTATTTT | CSVSTTAEGVTQYF | TRBJ2-3 | . | few | TRBV29-1
TGTGCCAGCAGCGTAGGTCTTACTAACACCGGGGAGCTGTTTTTT | CASSVGLTNTGELFF | TRBJ2-2 | . | few | TRBV9
TGTGCCAGCAGCCAATATGTGGGGGTTGGAACTGAAGCTTTCTTT | CASSQYVGVGTEAFF | TRBJ1-1 | . | . | TRBV3-1
TGTGCCAGCAGTTTACTTCGAATCCGGGACAGGGTATTAGGTGAGCAGTTCTTC | CASSLLRIRDRVLGEQFF | TRBJ2-1 | TRBD1 | few | TRBV28
TGCGCCAGCAGTGGGGGACAGAGATCCAATCAGCCCCAGCATTTT | CASSGGQRSNQPQHF | TRBJ1-5 | TRBD1 | once | TRBV10-2
TGTGCCAGCAGGGGGACAGGGGGTAGCACAGATACGCAGTATTTT | CASRGTGGSTDTQYF | TRBJ2-3 | TRBD1 | many | TRBV12-3/TRBV12-4
TGTGCCAGCAGCTTCGAACTAGGACTGGGGGAGCAGTTCTTC | CASSFELGLGEQFF | TRBJ2-1 | . | few | TRBV5-5
TGTGCCAGCAGCCCCGCAAACGATCAGCCCCAGCATTTT | CASSPANDQPQHF | TRBJ1-5 | . | . | TRBV3-1
TGTGCCAGCAGTACTCTACAGGGACCCCTGAGCAATTCACCCCTCCACTTT | CASSTLQGPLSNSPLHF | TRBJ1-6 | . | few | TRBV6-1
TGTGCCAGCAGCGTAGATGGGGACTACTACAATGAGCAGTTCTTC | CASSVDGDYYNEQFF | TRBJ2-1 | TRBD2 | . | TRBV9
TGTGCCAGCAGCCCACAGGGCCCCGGGGAGCTGTTTTTT | CASSPQGPGELFF | TRBJ2-2 | . | . | TRBV3-1
TGTGCCAGCAGCCGTAGCTTATCCTACTACAATGAGCAGTTCTTC | CASSRSLSYYNEQFF | TRBJ2-1 | . | . | TRBV27
TGCAGTGCTAGAGATCCAGGGTGGACCCAGTACTTC | CSARDPGWTQYF | TRBJ2-5 | . | few | TRBV20-1
TGCAGCGTCGGAACCGGGACCCTAATCACAGATACGCAGTATTTT | CSVGTGTLITDTQYF | TRBJ2-3 | . | . | TRBV29-1
TGCGCCAGCAGCACCGACAGGGTGGTCACAGATACGCAGTATTTT | CASSTDRVVTDTQYF | TRBJ2-3 | TRBD1 | . | TRBV5-1
TGCAGACCCGTCGGAGATGAAGCTTTCTTT | CRPVGDEAFF | TRBJ1-1 | . | . | TRBV20-1
TGTGCCAGCAGTCCAGAGACGGATGGCTACACCTTC | CASSPETDGYTF | TRBJ1-2 | . | few | TRBV12-3/TRBV12-4
TGTGCCAGCAGCCCCTTCCTAGGTTCTGGAAACACCATATATTTT | CASSPFLGSGNTIYF | TRBJ1-3 | . | . | TRBV11-2
TGCGCCAGCAGCTTGGACGGACAGGGGGGCAATGAGCAGTTCTTC | CASSLDGQGGNEQFF | TRBJ2-1 | TRBD1 | few | TRBV5-1
TGCAGCGCTTCCCCCGGAGGATACACAGATACGCAGTATTTT | CSASPGGYTDTQYF | TRBJ2-3 | . | . | TRBV29-1
TGTGCCAGCTCACCCCCCCGGGCCAAGGGTCTCAATGAGCAGTTCTTC | CASSPPRAKGLNEQFF | TRBJ2-1 | . | few | TRBV18
TGTGCCAGCAGTGAGCAGGGACCAACAGATACGCAGTATTTT | CASSEQGPTDTQYF | TRBJ2-3 | . | few | TRBV2
TGTGCCAGCAGTTACGGTAGAGGCGAGCAGTACTTC | CASSYGRGEQYF | TRBJ2-7 | . | . | TRBV6-5
TGTGCCAGCAGCGCTACTATCCCGTCTCAAGAGCAGTACTTC | CASSATIPSQEQYF | TRBJ2-7 | . | few | TRBV3-1
TGTGCCAGTAGTACGACAGGGGGCGAATACGAGCAGTACTTC | CASSTTGGEYEQYF | TRBJ2-7 | TRBD1 | few | TRBV19